These 21 T cell receptor beta chains were all obtained from the same sample, sequenced in a study of graft-versus-host responses after intestinal transplantation. Sequencing used immunoSEQ multiplex PCR; TCRdb keeps in-frame clones, though not all of them. The table records 90,000 to 120,000 clones, 87% of them present only once. These TCRs are of unknown antigen specificity. The source was unstimulated CD4+ T cells sorted from spleen or lymph node cells, collected before transplant. The receptors shown here come from a human donor who was the organ donor for an intestinal transplant.

J is TRBJ2-7 and V is TRBV5-4; 16 bases agree with TRBD2. V shed 3 bases, J shed 0 bases, and the junction held 12 bases outside the gene matches. Germline V gene lookup returns CDR1 SGHNT and CDR2 YYREEE (reference sequence). CDR3 length: 20 amino acids. The CDR3 spells CASSSLTGTSGGASSYEQYF. In DNA form, the CDR3 reads TGTGCCAGCAGCTCACTTACCGGGACTAGCGGGGGGGCCAGCTCCTACGAGCAGTACTTC.

The rearrangement uses TRBV6-1 and TRBJ1-6, with a tentative D call TRBD1 (6 bases). The CDR3 consists of 15 residues. Germline V lookup: CDR1 MNHNS, CDR2 SASEGT. The V end was cut by 3 bases, the J end by 6 bases, with 12 bases between. CDR3 protein: CASSEQTGVNSPLHF. The DNA for the CDR3 is TGTGCCAGCAGTGAGCAGACAGGAGTTAATTCACCCCTCCACTTT.

The V call is TRBV7-9, the J call TRBJ2-3, with TRBD2 matching 7 bases. Germline CDR1 SEHNR, CDR2 FQNEAQ (reference sequence). The CDR3 is 16 amino acids. V was clipped by 2 bases and J by 0 bases; unmatched bases: 5. CDR3 DNA: TGTGCCAGCAGCTTATATCGGGGGGTAAGCACAGATACGCAGTATTTT. This translates into CASSLYRGVSTDTQYF.

The V call is TRBV19, the J call TRBJ1-1; no clear D gene. CDR3 length: 12 residues. Trimming stripped 0 bases from V and 3 bases from J, with 2 bases between. Looked up from germline, CDR1 is LNHDA and CDR2 is SQIVND (reference sequence). The CDR3 DNA sequence: TGTGCCAGTAGTATAGATCACACTGAAGCTTTCTTT. Encoded protein: CASSIDHTEAFF. Variable domain in full (rest from reference TRBV19 and TRBJ1-1): DGGITQSPKYLFRKEGQNVTLSCEQNLNHDAMYWYRQDPGQGLRLIYYSQIVNDFQKGDIAEGYSVSREKKESFPLTVTSAQKNPTAFYLCASSIDHTEAFFGQGTRLTVV.

The V and J genes are TRBV7-9 and TRBJ2-3; TRBD1 is a possible D gene (6 bases). Trimming removed 5 bases at V and 2 bases at J, with 11 bases between. Germline CDR1 reads SEHNR; CDR2 reads FQNEAQ (reference sequence). CDR3 length: 14 residues. The CDR3 DNA reads TGTGCCAGCAGCCCGGGACACTCCACAGATACGCAGTATTTT. This translates into CASSPGHSTDTQYF.

The chain recombines TRBV27 with TRBJ2-5; D is possibly TRBD2 (5 bases). Germline V gene lookup returns CDR1 MNHEY and CDR2 SMNVEV (reference sequence). This CDR3 has 15 residues. V was trimmed by 5 bases and J by 0 bases, leaving 13 bases between them. CDR3 in DNA: TGTGCCAGCAGTGCCGGCGGGCGGGACCAAGAGACCCAGTACTTC. Translation gives CASSAGGRDQETQYF.

The chain joins TRBV5-1 to TRBJ2-7; 9 bases align to TRBD1. This CDR3 comprises 17 residues. V lost 2 bases and J lost 0; bases outside the gene matches: 9. CDR1 SGHRS and CDR2 YFSETQ come from the germline V gene. The CDR3 DNA follows: TGCGCCAGCAGCTTTCAGCCCGGGACAGGGATCTCCTACGAGCAGTACTTC. Translation gives CASSFQPGTGISYEQYF.

The V call is TRBV19, the J call TRBJ2-5, with D hard to call. The CDR3 loop spans 15 amino acids. Germline V gene lookup returns CDR1 LNHDA and CDR2 SQIVND (reference sequence). The V end was cut by 3 bases, the J end by 0 bases, with 11 bases between. The CDR3 DNA follows: TGTGCCAGTAGTATCGGGTTTTCGTACCAAGAGACCCAGTACTTC. This translates into CASSIGFSYQETQYF. Full variable domain (remainder filled in from reference TRBV19 and TRBJ2-5): DGGITQSPKYLFRKEGQNVTLSCEQNLNHDAMYWYRQDPGQGLRLIYYSQIVNDFQKGDIAEGYSVSREKKESFPLTVTSAQKNPTAFYLCASSIGFSYQETQYFGPGTRLLVL.

V is TRBV28 and J is TRBJ1-5; no clear D gene. This CDR3 has 13 amino acids. Trimming cost V 9 bases and J 0 bases, with 9 bases left between them. In germline, CDR1 is MDHEN, CDR2 SYDVKM. The CDR3 coding sequence is TGTGCCAGTCAGACCATTAGCAATCAGCCCCAGCATTTT. This translates into CASQTISNQPQHF. The complete variable domain, with remaining parts taken from reference TRBV28 and TRBJ1-5, reads DVKVTQSSRYLVKRTGEKVFLECVQDMDHENMFWYRQDPGLGLRLIYFSYDVKMKEKGDIPEGYSVSREKKERFSLILESASTNQTSMYLCASQTISNQPQHFGDGTRLSIL.

This clone appeared once. V is TRBV30 and J is TRBJ2-6; D call uncertain. V shed 5 bases and J shed 4 bases, with 6 bases lying between them. This CDR3 is 12 amino acids long. Germline assignment: CDR1 GTSNPN and CDR2 SVGIG (reference sequence). Here the CDR3 DNA reads TGTGCCTGGGGGTCAGGGGCCAACGTCCTGACTTTC. Its translation: CAWGSGANVLTF.

V usage is TRBV5-6 and J usage is TRBJ2-7, with D possibly matching TRBD2 (5 bases). Germline V gene data show CDR1 as SGHDT and CDR2 as YYEEEE. Deletions cut 1 base from V and 1 base from J, with 9 bases between. CDR3 length: 14 residues. CDR3 in amino acids: CASSLLRVSYEQYF. In DNA form, the CDR3 reads TGTGCCAGCAGCTTGTTGCGGGTTTCCTACGAGCAGTACTTC.

CDR3 coding DNA: TGCGCCAGCAGCCACTCGATCCGGGGGACAGACACTGAAGCTTTCTTT. The encoded protein is CASSHSIRGTDTEAFF. The rearrangement joins TRBV4-1 to TRBJ1-1, with TRBD1 matching 7 bases. This CDR3 has 16 residues. Germline CDR1 reads MGHRA; CDR2 reads YSYEKL. Germline trimming cut 3 bases from V and 3 bases from J; bases unmatched to any gene: 10.

This chain joins TRBV6-6 and TRBJ2-3; 9 nucleotides line up with TRBD2. After removal of 7 bases from V and 2 bases from J, the junction contained 7 bases not matched to a gene. Germline V gene lookup returns CDR1 MNHNY and CDR2 SVGAGI (reference sequence). The CDR3 is made up of 15 amino acids. The CDR3 here is CASKKLAGATDTQYF. CDR3 in DNA: TGTGCCAGCAAAAAATTAGCGGGAGCCACAGATACGCAGTATTTT.

The chain links TRBV11-2 to TRBJ2-6; D uncertain. Trimming removed 5 bases from V and 0 bases from J, with 8 bases in between. This CDR3 is built from 15 residues. Germline CDR1 SGHAT, CDR2 FQNNGV. CDR3 in amino acids: CASSVTNSGANVLTF. The CDR3 DNA reads TGTGCCAGCAGCGTAACAAACTCTGGGGCCAACGTCCTGACTTTC.

The rearrangement joins TRBV11-3 to TRBJ2-6; 10 nucleotides line up with TRBD1. The CDR3 spans 17 residues. J gave up 4 bases and V 4 bases, and 7 bases lay outside the gene matches. Germline V gene sequence: CDR1 SGHNT, CDR2 YENEEA. CDR3 DNA: TGTGCCAGCAGCTCCGGGACAGGGGCTTCAGGGGCCAACGTCCTGACTTTC. Its translation is CASSSGTGASGANVLTF.

A single count supports this clone. The chain has TRBV30 and TRBJ2-7; TRBD2 matches 9 bases. The junction had 15 bases not matched to a gene; V was cut back by 0 bases and J by 3 bases. CDR1 is GTSNPN and CDR2 is SVGIG in the germline V gene (reference sequence). CDR3 size: 18 residues. Written as DNA, the CDR3 is TGTGCCTGGAGTGTACCCCCCGTGGGTAATAGCGGGAGCTACGAGCAGTACTTC. Translated, it gives CAWSVPPVGNSGSYEQYF.

This chain joins TRBV5-1 and TRBJ2-6; TRBD2 might be the D (6 bases). Germline V gene data show CDR1 as SGHRS and CDR2 as YFSETQ. The CDR3 runs to 17 residues. The V end lost 4 bases, the J end lost 2 bases, and 16 bases lay between the germline ends. The CDR3 sequence: CASSDHPGGAGANVLTF. CDR3 DNA sequence: TGCGCCAGCAGCGACCACCCTGGCGGGGCTGGGGCCAACGTCCTGACTTTC.

This rearrangement joins TRBV11-3 to TRBJ1-4; the match to TRBD1 covers 9 bases. J was trimmed by 7 bases and V by 4 bases; bases with no gene match: 4. The CDR3 consists of 14 residues. In germline, CDR1 is SGHNT, CDR2 YENEEA. The CDR3 bases are TGTGCCAGCAGCTCCGGGACAGGGTCTGAAAAACTGTTTTTT. Residues: CASSSGTGSEKLFF.

In this sample, this clone turned up a few times. The chain uses TRBV19 and TRBJ1-5; D perhaps matches TRBD1 (6 bases). The ends were cut back, 5 bases at V and 3 bases at J, with 17 bases in the middle. Germline values: CDR1 LNHDA, CDR2 SQIVND (reference sequence). The CDR3 is 16 residues long. The CDR3 loop is CASSGSGVGYNQPQHF. CDR3 nucleotides: TGTGCCAGTAGTGGATCAGGGGTAGGGTACAATCAGCCCCAGCATTTT.

In its sample, this clone was seen a few times. This chain connects TRBV6-1 to TRBJ2-7; possibly TRBD2 for D (7 bases). Trimming cost V 5 bases and J 0 bases, with 14 bases left between them. The CDR3 runs 15 residues. In germline, CDR1 is MNHNS, CDR2 SASEGT. This CDR3 reads CASSQWGGASYEQYF. The CDR3 DNA reads as TGTGCCAGCAGTCAGTGGGGGGGGGCCTCCTACGAGCAGTACTTC.

This clone was seen more than once but under ten times. This sequence joins TRBV29-1 and TRBJ1-2; D may be TRBD1 (6 bases). The V gene's germline CDR1 is SQVTM and CDR2 ANQGSEA. CDR3 length equals 12 residues. Deletions cut 4 bases from V and 6 bases from J, with 12 bases between. DNA of the CDR3: TGCAGCGTTGCTGGGACAAAAGATGGCTACACCTTC. Translation: CSVAGTKDGYTF.